One and the same sample provided the 9 T cell receptor beta chains below, sequenced in a study of beta chain bispecific antibodies for T cell cancers. Study findings and constraints: Most targeted TRBV signal came from the leukemia cell line cells, not normal T cells.

TCRdb reanalysed the 5' RACE reads using MiXCR and keeps one entry per CDR3 protein. The table records 17,000 or so distinct CDR3 sequences, 2.1% of them present only once. Blood mononuclear cells were expanded for 3 to 4 days using either OKT3 anti-CD3 antibody or CD3/CD28 beads. The antigens of these receptors remain unknown. Sequencing was carried out using healthy donor T cells cultured with leukemia cells. The receptors stem from a human donor in good health. Some clones in this sample may be carry-over from other donors' samples.

There are many counts of this clonotype. The chain recombines TRBV6-5 with TRBJ2-3; 11 bases match TRBD2. The CDR3 extends over 13 amino acids. V lost 6 bases and J lost 9; bases outside the gene matches: 5. The germline V gene encodes CDR1 MNHEY and CDR2 SVGAGI. The chain's CDR3 is CASRGTSGRTQYF. CDR3 DNA: TGTGCCAGCAGGGGGACTAGCGGCCGAACGCAGTATTTT.

This clonotype was seen repeatedly, ten times or more. The chain uses TRBV20-1 and TRBJ2-7; no firm D call. Trimming pared 3 bases from V and 1 base from J, leaving 10 bases between. This CDR3 spans 13 amino acids. Germline V gene sequence: CDR1 DFQATT, CDR2 SNEGSKA (reference sequence). The CDR3 DNA follows: TGCAGTGCTAGTCAAGGTGATTCCTACGAGCAGTACTTC. It translates to CSASQGDSYEQYF.

This clonotype was recorded many times. CDR3 protein: CASSEAEGTEAFF. CDR3 coding DNA: TGCGCCAGCAGTGAAGCAGAGGGGACTGAAGCTTTCTTT. V and J are TRBV10-2 and TRBJ1-1; D is possibly TRBD1 (5 bases). The V gene's germline CDR1 is WSHSY and CDR2 SAAADI. This CDR3 has 13 amino acids. V lost 3 bases to trimming and J lost 5 bases, with 10 bases between them.

This clonotype appeared many times. The V and J genes are TRBV30 and TRBJ2-1, with 7 positions matching TRBD2. J lost 8 bases, V lost 5 bases, and 9 bases had no gene match. The germline gives CDR1 GTSNPN, CDR2 SVGIG (reference sequence). The CDR3 is 13 residues long. CDR3 coding DNA: TGTGCCTGGGAATCCGGGGGAGGGTATGAGCAGTTCTTC. Translation: CAWESGGGYEQFF.

This clonotype was counted many times. The chain couples TRBV29-1 to TRBJ1-5, with D uncertain. CDR3 size: 14 residues. Germline CDR1 is SQVTM and CDR2 is ANQGSEA. Trimming removed 5 bases at V and 6 bases at J, with 17 bases between. CDR3 sequence (DNA): TGCAGCGTTCAGGACGCTCTCCCGGGTCAGCCCCAGCATTTT. This codes for CSVQDALPGQPQHF.

Ten or more counts support this clonotype. The chain employs TRBV18 and TRBJ1-6; TRBD1 aligns across 8 bases. Germline V gives CDR1 KGHSH, CDR2 LQKENI. V trimming: 6 bases; J trimming: 8 bases; junction bases outside the gene matches: 6. This CDR3 is built from 14 residues. The DNA of the CDR3 is TGTGCCAGCTCTCGTGACAGGGGTTATTCACCCCTCCACTTT. Translating it yields CASSRDRGYSPLHF.

This clonotype has ten or more counts. The CDR3 nucleotides read TGTGCCTGGAGTAACGGCGGGCCTCAGGAGCAGTTCTTC. It encodes CAWSNGGPQEQFF. The gene calls are TRBV30 and TRBJ2-1; TRBD2 is a possible D gene (5 bases). V shed 2 bases and J shed 10 bases, with 15 bases lying between them. Germline assignment: CDR1 GTSNPN and CDR2 SVGIG (reference sequence). This CDR3 is 13 amino acids long. Full variable domain (missing parts from reference TRBV30 and TRBJ2-1): SQTIHQWPATLVQPVGSPLSLECTVEGTSNPNLYWYRQAAGRGLQLLFYSVGIGQISSEVPQNLSASRPQDRQFILSSKKLLLSDSGFYLCAWSNGGPQEQFFGPGTRLTVL.

This clonotype has a count of ten or more. The V and J genes are TRBV5-1 and TRBJ2-3, with 11 bases identical to TRBD2. The V gene's germline CDR1 is SGHRS and CDR2 YFSETQ. V dropped 0 bases and J dropped 4; count of bases not matched to a gene: 7. The CDR3 runs to 17 residues. For the CDR3, the DNA is TGCGCCAGCAGCTTGGGCTTAGCGGGGGGGCCCGCAGATACGCAGTATTTT. Amino acid sequence: CASSLGLAGGPADTQYF.

The sample holds many counts of this clonotype. This chain connects TRBV29-1 to TRBJ2-5; tentatively, D is TRBD1 or TRBD2 (5 bases each). The CDR3 runs 13 residues. Germline CDR1 and CDR2: SQVTM and ANQGSEA. The V end was cut by 6 bases, the J end by 5 bases, with 16 bases between. The DNA of the CDR3 is TGCAGCGTGGGGGTCTCGATCGGGGAGACCCAGTACTTC. As protein: CSVGVSIGETQYF.